These T cell receptor beta chains were read from a single sample in a study of T cell repertoires in cytomegalovirus infection. These TCRs are of unknown antigen specificity. TCRdb itself ran the reads through MiXCR, one entry per CDR3 protein. Of hundreds of thousands of distinct CDR3 sequences in the sample, roughly 30% are singletons; the top ten hold approximately 18%. This specimen was cultured PBMCs, taken from culture after CMV antigen stimulation. All receptors come from a human donor in good health (CMV status not recorded). Some clones in this sample may be carry-over from other donors' samples. CDR3s include the opening cysteine and the closing phenylalanine or tryptophan. The D gene is left open where the match is weak. Some rows mark clone size as missing; the rest say once, few, many or name a class of expanded clone.

>TRBD1|TRBV19|NA|TRBJ1-5
CVSWGTEFNQPQHF
>NA|TRBV7-8|many|TRBJ1-4
CASSLGTGTNEKLFF
>NA|TRBV7-2|NA|TRBJ1-5
CASSLVAGTLNQPQHF
>TRBD1|TRBV15|NA|TRBJ1-5
CATSLGQGNQPQHF
>TRBD1|TRBV5-1|NA|TRBJ2-7
CASSFTGTGTYEQYF
>NA|TRBV6-2/TRBV6-3|few|TRBJ2-5
CASSYALETQYF
>TRBD2|TRBV2|once|TRBJ2-3
CASRGRGEYTQYF
>TRBD1|TRBV7-7|NA|TRBJ2-5
CASSSNKGQGEETQYF
>NA|TRBV10-3|few|TRBJ2-1
CATTGTGVNEQFF
>TRBD1|TRBV4-1|NA|TRBJ2-6
CASSQPLRGRRANVLTF
>NA|TRBV7-2|few|TRBJ1-5
CASSPGPDQPQHF
>NA|TRBV9|NA|TRBJ1-5
CASSAHRVWQPQHF
>TRBD2|TRBV4-1|few|TRBJ2-5
CASSQVGLAGGPETQYF
>TRBD2|TRBV6-2/TRBV6-3|many|TRBJ2-5
CASSYPMGLADEETQYF
>TRBD1|TRBV5-1|few|TRBJ1-1
CASSLGVDRANTEAFF
>NA|TRBV6-5|few|TRBJ2-1
CASSSPGYRKFF
>TRBD1|TRBV7-9|NA|TRBJ2-5
CASSQDRDQETQYF
>TRBD1|TRBV7-9|NA|TRBJ1-3
CASSLFTGDSGNTIYF
>NA|TRBV6-6|NA|TRBJ2-7
CASSNRQSYEQYF
>TRBD2|TRBV11-2|NA|TRBJ2-7
CASSFSGRAPGEQYF
>NA|TRBV7-2|few|TRBJ2-1
CASSGNSYNEQFF
>NA|TRBV7-8|many|TRBJ2-7
CASSLGPGNTYEQYF
>TRBD1|TRBV5-4|few|TRBJ2-2
CASSLLGQGGTGELFF
>TRBD2|TRBV7-9|NA|TRBJ2-7
CASSWEGSSYEQYF
>TRBD2|TRBV12-3/TRBV12-4|NA|TRBJ2-4
CASSPSGNIQYF
>NA|TRBV6-1|NA|TRBJ1-1
CASSYETGQEAFF
>NA|TRBV5-4|NA|TRBJ2-1
CASSLSGVPTVSRFF
>TRBD2|TRBV19|NA|TRBJ2-1
CASSITSGRAHEQFF
>TRBD1|TRBV7-2|many|TRBJ1-4
CASSSTWTGSREKLFF
>TRBD2|TRBV10-3|NA|TRBJ2-7
CAISESSTSGTYEQYF
>NA|TRBV12-3/TRBV12-4|few|TRBJ1-5
CASSFRASNSNQPQHF
>NA|TRBV12-3/TRBV12-4|NA|TRBJ1-1
CASSYLGIREAFF
>NA|TRBV6-6|NA|TRBJ2-3
CASSRDASFGTQYF
>TRBD2|TRBV14|NA|TRBJ2-1
CASSQAASGGYYNEQFF
>TRBD2|TRBV6-6|few|TRBJ2-2
CASRSSGTSTTGELFF
>TRBD1|TRBV6-5|few|TRBJ1-1
CASIRDRGNTEAFF
>TRBD1|TRBV7-9|NA|TRBJ2-7
CASSTVPGQGFTEQYF
>TRBD2|TRBV7-2|few|TRBJ2-7
CASSVRQGGTSGNISYEQYF
>TRBD1|TRBV7-2|NA|TRBJ1-2
CASSFKRDRDYGYTF
>NA|TRBV6-6|few|TRBJ2-4
CASSYYTRTELVGNIQYF
>TRBD2|TRBV20-1|NA|TRBJ2-3
CSARVSGSASTDTQYF
>NA|TRBV6-1|few|TRBJ2-6
CASSDYLSGANVLTF
>NA|TRBV19|NA|TRBJ2-2
CASSITGLPGELFF
>TRBD2|TRBV7-6|NA|TRBJ2-7
CASRAERGVEEQYF
>NA|TRBV7-4|once|TRBJ2-1
CASTVGGALYNEQFF
>TRBD1|TRBV5-1|NA|TRBJ2-1
CASSQDRVRQFF
>NA|TRBV10-2|few|TRBJ2-3
CASSAYYTDTQYF
>NA|TRBV10-3|few|TRBJ2-5
CAISPSRPQETQYF
>NA|TRBV6-1|NA|TRBJ2-7
CASSEMRPPVYEQYF
>NA|TRBV19|NA|TRBJ2-3
CASSGDGHPSTDTQYF
>TRBD2|TRBV12-5|few|TRBJ2-1
CASGLVLRAGGGDEQFF
>NA|TRBV7-2|few|TRBJ2-7
CASSAAPIAPYEQYF
>NA|TRBV6-1|few|TRBJ1-2
CASSPRAGVYGYTF
>TRBD1|TRBV6-1|NA|TRBJ2-7
CASSVTGEKREQYF
>NA|TRBV19|few|TRBJ2-7
CASSIVAASYEQYF
>NA|TRBV13|NA|TRBJ2-7
CASSRGSAEQYF
>NA|TRBV7-2|few|TRBJ2-7
CASSSGPSLVQYF
>NA|TRBV27|NA|TRBJ1-6
CASRFYNSPLHF
>NA|TRBV9|NA|TRBJ1-1
CASSAAGAGTEAFF